This T cell receptor (beta chain) emerged from a study of graft-versus-host responses after intestinal transplantation (TCRdb year 2021). For context, the study as a whole: The transplants that recipients received were multivisceral, liver-intestinal, or isolated intestinal. Every recipient was given anti-thymocyte globulin induction, then maintenance tacrolimus and steroids for around three years. After intestinal transplantation, graft-versus-host and host-versus-graft alloreactive T cell clones in the graft, circulation and bone marrow were tracked using bulk TCR-beta CDR3 sequencing. Alloreactive clones were identified by sequencing pre-transplant mixed lymphocyte reaction products and comparing them with unstimulated pre-transplant donor and recipient T cells. The cohort enrolled 20 to 30 intestinal transplant recipients including one retransplant, and a few patients lacking pretransplant specimens were excluded. Donor T cell macrochimerism was defined as a peak of at least 4% donor T cells among recipient peripheral blood mononuclear cells. Rather than going through the commercial service, samples from a few later patients were sequenced in-house on an Illumina MiSeq and processed with MiXCR. Here is what the overall study found, with its caveats: Early after transplant, peak levels of circulating GvH clones were found to be associated with declines in HvG clones. In patients with donor T cell macrochimerism, the allografts had high GvH to HvG T cell clonal ratios. GvH clones were detected in recipient bone marrow, and some appeared earlier in ileal mucosa or blood, consistent with an intestinal mucosal origin. The conclusions were limited by the relatively low number and heterogeneity of the intestinal transplant patients.

The germline V end is reduced by 0 bases and the J end by 4 bases; junction bases left unmatched: 1. CDR1 SGHNT and CDR2 YYREEE are derived from the germline V gene (reference sequence). The CDR3 numbers 15 residues from cysteine through phenylalanine. CDR3 DNA is the only sequence kept; it has 45 bases, read in frame from the first base. The time point label, as the study defines it: cells obtained before transplantation from donor or recipient. CD3+CD4+ and CD3+CD8+ populations were FACS-sorted from unstimulated pre-transplant donor and recipient cells taken from spleen or lymph nodes. Libraries were prepared through the immunoSEQ multiplex PCR assay. In most patients, genomic DNA was isolated using the Qiagen DNeasy Blood and Tissue Kit and sent frozen to Adaptive Biotechnologies for TCR sequencing. For most patients, genomic DNA was subjected to high-throughput TCR-beta CDR3 sequencing by Adaptive Biotechnologies. The original methods were these. Adaptive's ImmunoSEQ software supplied the TCR sequencing data for under 20 patients, while MiXCR and VDJtools were used to process a few other patients. CD4 versus CD8 sorting errors were corrected by removing sequences found in both subsets at a frequency ratio below 5:1. CDR3 nucleotide sequences shared by donor and recipient were removed because the origin of these sequences could not be assigned. Alloreactive clones required at least 2-fold expansion over unstimulated cells and minimum CFSE-low frequency of 0.002% (template counts) or 0.001% (read counts). Clones detected in sequenced pre-transplant spleen, lymph node, or MLR CFSE-low populations of the donor or recipient were defined as mappable. The cumulative frequency of alloreactive clones was calculated as a percentage of all sequences, weighted by copy number. As stored in TCRdb, this immuneACCESS dataset retains in-frame rearrangements with V and J assigned. A fraction of the clones does not appear; measured against another copy, unresolved V genes explain less than half of the discrepancy, and the remainder lacks a known reason. The D gene and trimming were derived from the DNA, and the V and J assignments and clone size from that table. For this sample there are around 120,000 clones; 90% appear just once. The top ten constitute about 0.18% of the sample.

Worth noting for this clone: The clone's antigen remains unknown. Nothing much larger sits one base from this clone, and base qualities are not available.

The receptor was isolated from a human donor who received an intestinal transplant. Specimen: unstimulated CD4+ T cells sorted from spleen or lymph node cells, collected before intestinal transplant. The rearranged segments are TRBV5-4 and TRBJ2-1, and 10 junction bases match TRBD2. The CDR3 region has the sequence CASSLELAGYNEQFF. The base sequence is TGTGCCAGCAGCTTGGAACTAGCGGGGTACAATGAGCAGTTCTTC.